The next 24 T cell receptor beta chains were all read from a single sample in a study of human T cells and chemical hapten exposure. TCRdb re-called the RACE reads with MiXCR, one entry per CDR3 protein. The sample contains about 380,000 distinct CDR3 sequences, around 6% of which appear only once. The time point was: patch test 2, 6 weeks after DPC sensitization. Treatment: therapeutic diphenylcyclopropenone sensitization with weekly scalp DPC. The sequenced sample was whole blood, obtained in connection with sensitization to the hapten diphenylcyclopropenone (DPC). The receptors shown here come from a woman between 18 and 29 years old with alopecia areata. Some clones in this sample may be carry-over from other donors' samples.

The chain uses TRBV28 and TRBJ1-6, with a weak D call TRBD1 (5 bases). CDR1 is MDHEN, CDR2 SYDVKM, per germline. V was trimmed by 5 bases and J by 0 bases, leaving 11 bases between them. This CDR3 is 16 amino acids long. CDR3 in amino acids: CASSPSDTSYNSPLHF. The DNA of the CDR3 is TGTGCCAGCAGTCCCTCGGACACCTCCTATAATTCACCCCTCCACTTT.

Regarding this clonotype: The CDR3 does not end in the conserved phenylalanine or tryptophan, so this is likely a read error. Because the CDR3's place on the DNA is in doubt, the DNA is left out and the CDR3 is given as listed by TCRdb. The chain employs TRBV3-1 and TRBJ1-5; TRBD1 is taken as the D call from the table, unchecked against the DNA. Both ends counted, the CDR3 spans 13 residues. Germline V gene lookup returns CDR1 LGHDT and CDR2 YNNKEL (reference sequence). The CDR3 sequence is CASNQDWGGISFR.

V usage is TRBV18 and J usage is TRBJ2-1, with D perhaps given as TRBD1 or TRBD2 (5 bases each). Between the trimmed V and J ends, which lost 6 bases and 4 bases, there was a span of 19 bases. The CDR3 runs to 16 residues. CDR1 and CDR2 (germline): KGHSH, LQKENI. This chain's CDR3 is CASSPTPGTAYNEQFF. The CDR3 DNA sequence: TGTGCCAGCTCTCCAACCCCCGGGACGGCTTACAATGAGCAGTTCTTC.

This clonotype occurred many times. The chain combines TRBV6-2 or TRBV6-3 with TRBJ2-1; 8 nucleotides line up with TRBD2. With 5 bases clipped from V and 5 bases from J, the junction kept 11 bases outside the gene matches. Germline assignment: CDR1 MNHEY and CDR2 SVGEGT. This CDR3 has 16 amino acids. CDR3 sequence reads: CASSRLTSGHDNEQFF. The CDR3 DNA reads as TGTGCCAGCAGTCGTCTTACTAGCGGACATGACAATGAGCAGTTCTTC.

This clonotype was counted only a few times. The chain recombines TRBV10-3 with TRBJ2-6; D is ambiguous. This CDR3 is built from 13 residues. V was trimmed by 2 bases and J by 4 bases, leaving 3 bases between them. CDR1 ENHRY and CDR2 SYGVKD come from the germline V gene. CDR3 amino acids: CAISEDGANVLTF. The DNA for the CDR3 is TGTGCCATCAGTGAGGACGGGGCCAACGTCCTGACTTTC.

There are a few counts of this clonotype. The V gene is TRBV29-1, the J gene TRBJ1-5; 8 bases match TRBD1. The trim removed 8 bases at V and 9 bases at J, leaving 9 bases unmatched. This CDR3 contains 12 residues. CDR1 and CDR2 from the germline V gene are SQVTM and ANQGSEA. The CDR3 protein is CSFSTGDRPQHF. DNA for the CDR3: TGCAGCTTTTCGACAGGGGATCGGCCCCAGCATTTT.

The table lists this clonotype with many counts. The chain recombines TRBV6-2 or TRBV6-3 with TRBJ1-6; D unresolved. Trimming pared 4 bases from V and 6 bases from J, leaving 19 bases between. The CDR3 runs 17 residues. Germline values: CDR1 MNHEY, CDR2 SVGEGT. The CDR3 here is CASSLDRASRINSPLHF. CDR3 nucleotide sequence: TGTGCCAGCAGTTTGGACCGGGCCTCGCGGATTAATTCACCCCTCCACTTT.

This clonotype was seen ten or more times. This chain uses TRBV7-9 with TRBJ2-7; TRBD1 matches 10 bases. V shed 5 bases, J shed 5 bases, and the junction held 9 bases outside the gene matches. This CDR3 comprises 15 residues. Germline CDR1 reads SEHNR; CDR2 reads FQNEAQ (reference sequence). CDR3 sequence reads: CASSHSGTGEDEQYF. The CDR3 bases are TGTGCCAGCAGCCATTCCGGGACAGGGGAAGACGAGCAGTACTTC.

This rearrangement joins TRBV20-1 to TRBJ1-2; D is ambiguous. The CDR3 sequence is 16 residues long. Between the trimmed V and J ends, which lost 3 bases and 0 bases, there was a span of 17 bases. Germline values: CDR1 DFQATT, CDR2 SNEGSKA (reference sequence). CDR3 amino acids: CSASPFGRLSNYGYTF. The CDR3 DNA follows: TGCAGTGCTAGTCCCTTCGGGAGGCTCTCTAACTATGGCTACACCTTC.

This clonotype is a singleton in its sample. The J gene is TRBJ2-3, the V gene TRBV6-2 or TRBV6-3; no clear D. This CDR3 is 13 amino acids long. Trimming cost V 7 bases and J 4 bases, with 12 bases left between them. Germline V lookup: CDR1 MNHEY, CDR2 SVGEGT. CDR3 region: CASTGSMSDTQYF. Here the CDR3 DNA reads TGTGCCAGCACCGGTAGTATGTCAGATACGCAGTATTTT.

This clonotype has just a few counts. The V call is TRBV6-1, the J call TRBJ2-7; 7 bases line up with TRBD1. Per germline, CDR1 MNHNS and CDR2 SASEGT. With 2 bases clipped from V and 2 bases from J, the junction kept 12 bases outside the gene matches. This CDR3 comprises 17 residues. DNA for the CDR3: TGTGCCAGCAGTGAACTTGGACGGGCGGACAGGACCTACGAGCAGTACTTC. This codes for CASSELGRADRTYEQYF.

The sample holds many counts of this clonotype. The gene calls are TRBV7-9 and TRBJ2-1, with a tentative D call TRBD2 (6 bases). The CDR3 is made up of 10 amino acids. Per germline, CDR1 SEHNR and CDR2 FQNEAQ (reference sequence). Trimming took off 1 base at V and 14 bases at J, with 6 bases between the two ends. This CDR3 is CASSLGEEFF. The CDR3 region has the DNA TGTGCCAGCAGCTTAGGGGAGGAGTTCTTC. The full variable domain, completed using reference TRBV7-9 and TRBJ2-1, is DTGVSQNPRHKITKRGQNVTFRCDPISEHNRLYWYRQTLGQGPEFLTYFQNEAQLEKSRLLSDRFSAERPKGSFSTLEIQRTEQGDSAMYLCASSLGEEFFGPGTRLTVL.

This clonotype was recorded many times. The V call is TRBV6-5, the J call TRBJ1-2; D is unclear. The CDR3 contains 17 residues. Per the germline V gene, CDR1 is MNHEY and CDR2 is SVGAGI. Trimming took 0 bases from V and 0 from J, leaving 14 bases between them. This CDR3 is CASSYSFIQPTNYGYTF. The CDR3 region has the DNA TGTGCCAGCAGTTACTCCTTCATACAGCCGACTAACTATGGCTACACCTTC.

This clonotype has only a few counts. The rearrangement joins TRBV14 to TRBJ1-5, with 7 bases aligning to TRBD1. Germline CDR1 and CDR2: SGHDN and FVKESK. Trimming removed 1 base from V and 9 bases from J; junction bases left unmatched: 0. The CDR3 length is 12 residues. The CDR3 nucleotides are TGTGCCAGCAGCCAAGGGGACAGGCCCCAGCATTTT. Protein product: CASSQGDRPQHF. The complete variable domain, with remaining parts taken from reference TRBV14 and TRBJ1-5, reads EAGVTQFPSHSVIEKGQTVTLRCDPISGHDNLYWYRRVMGKEIKFLLHFVKESKQDESGMPNNRFLAERTGGTYSTLKVQPAELEDSGVYFCASSQGDRPQHFGDGTRLSIL.

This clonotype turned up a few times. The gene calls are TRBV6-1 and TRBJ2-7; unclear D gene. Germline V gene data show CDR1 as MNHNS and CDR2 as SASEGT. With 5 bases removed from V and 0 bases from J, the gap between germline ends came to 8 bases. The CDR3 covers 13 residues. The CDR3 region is CASSTDLSYEQYF. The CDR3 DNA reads TGTGCCAGCAGTACGGATCTCTCCTACGAGCAGTACTTC.

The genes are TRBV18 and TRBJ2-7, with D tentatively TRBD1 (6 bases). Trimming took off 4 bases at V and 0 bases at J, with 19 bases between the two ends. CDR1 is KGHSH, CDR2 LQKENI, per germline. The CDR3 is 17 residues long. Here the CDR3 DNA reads TGTGCCAGCTCACTCTTCCCCAGGGGCTCTAGCTCCTACGAGCAGTACTTC. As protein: CASSLFPRGSSSYEQYF.

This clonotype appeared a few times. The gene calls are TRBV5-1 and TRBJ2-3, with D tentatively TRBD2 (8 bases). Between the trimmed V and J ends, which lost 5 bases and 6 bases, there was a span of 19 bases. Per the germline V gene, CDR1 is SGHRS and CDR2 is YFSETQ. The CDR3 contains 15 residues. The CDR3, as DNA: TGCGCCAGCAGACAGGGGACTAGTGTTTTGGATACGCAGTATTTT. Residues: CASRQGTSVLDTQYF.

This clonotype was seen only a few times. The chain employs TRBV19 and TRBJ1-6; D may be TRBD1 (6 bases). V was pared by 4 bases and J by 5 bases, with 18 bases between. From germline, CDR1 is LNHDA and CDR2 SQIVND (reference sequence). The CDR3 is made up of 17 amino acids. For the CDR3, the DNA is TGTGCCAGTAGTACAACAGGGCCGGGTATCGATAATTCACCCCTCCACTTT. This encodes CASSTTGPGIDNSPLHF.

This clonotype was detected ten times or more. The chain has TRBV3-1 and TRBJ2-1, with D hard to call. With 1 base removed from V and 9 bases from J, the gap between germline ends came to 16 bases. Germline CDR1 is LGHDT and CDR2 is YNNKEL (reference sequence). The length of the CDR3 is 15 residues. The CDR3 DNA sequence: TGTGCCAGCAGCCAAGTGAACAGTCTTATTGGTGAGCAGTTCTTC. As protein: CASSQVNSLIGEQFF.

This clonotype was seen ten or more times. Here the CDR3 reads CASSSPGQSNEKLFF. CDR3 sequence (DNA): TGTGCCAGCAGCTCCCCTGGACAGTCTAATGAAAAACTGTTTTTT. The gene calls are TRBV7-8 and TRBJ1-4; D perhaps matches TRBD1 (6 bases). This CDR3 is 15 amino acids long. The V gene lost 4 bases and the J gene lost 3 bases, with 12 bases spanning the gap. Germline CDR1 SGHVS, CDR2 FQNEAQ.

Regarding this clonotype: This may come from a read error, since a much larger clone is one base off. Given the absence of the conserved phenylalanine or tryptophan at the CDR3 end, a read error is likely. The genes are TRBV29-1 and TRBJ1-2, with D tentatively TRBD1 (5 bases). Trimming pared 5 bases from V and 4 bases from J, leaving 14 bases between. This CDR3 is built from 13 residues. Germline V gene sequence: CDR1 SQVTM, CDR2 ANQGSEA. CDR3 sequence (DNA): TGCAGCGTTTCCCCAGGGAGTATCTATGGCTACACCTCC. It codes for CSVSPGSIYGYTS.

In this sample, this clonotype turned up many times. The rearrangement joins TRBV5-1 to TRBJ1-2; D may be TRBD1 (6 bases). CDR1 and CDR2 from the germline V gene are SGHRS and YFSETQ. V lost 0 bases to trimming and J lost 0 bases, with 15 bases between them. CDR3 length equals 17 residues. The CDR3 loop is CASSLVGRGSPNYGYTF. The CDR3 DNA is TGCGCCAGCAGCTTGGTTGGCAGGGGAAGCCCTAACTATGGCTACACCTTC.

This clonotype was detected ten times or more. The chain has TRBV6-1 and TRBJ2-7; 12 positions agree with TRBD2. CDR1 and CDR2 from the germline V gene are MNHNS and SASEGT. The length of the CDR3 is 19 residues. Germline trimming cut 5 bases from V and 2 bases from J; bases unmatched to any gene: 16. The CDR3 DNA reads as TGTGCCAGCAGTCCCATAAATAAGCTACTAGCGGGGGGCGCCTACGAGCAGTACTTC. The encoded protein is CASSPINKLLAGGAYEQYF.

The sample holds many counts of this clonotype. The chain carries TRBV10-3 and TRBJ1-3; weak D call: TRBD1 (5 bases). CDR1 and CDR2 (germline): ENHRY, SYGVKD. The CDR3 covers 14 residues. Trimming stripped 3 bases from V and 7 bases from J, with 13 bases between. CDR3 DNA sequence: TGTGCCATCAGTGACGACAGTACATGGAACACCATATATTTT. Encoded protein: CAISDDSTWNTIYF.